This TCR beta chain was captured in a study of cytomegalovirus exposure and HLA in healthy donors. Study-wide points: Most TCR sequences proved rare, with some public TCRs found in many donors. The authors later found most CMV-associated TCR beta chains appeared HLA-restricted.

Germline V gives CDR1 SQVTM, CDR2 ANQGSEA. V trimming: 2 bases; J trimming: 3 bases; junction bases outside the gene matches: 0. This CDR3 contains 12 residues. PCR amplification relied on 60 Vbeta primers (plus 13 Jbeta primers). Sequencing was performed with immunoSEQ multiplex PCR; in TCRdb, only in-frame clones are kept and a portion is missing. This specimen shows over 100,000 clones; the ten leading clones hold roughly 1.7%. Healthy people donating bone marrow made up the donors. For this clone: Its specificity is unknown.

The J gene is TRBJ2-5, the V gene TRBV29-1, with 7 bases fitting TRBD1. The source material was PBMCs. This clonotype was sampled from a woman aged 40 to 50 in good health and CMV-seropositive. The CDR3 spells CSVEQGEETQYF. CDR3 coding DNA: TGCAGCGTTGAACAGGGGGAAGAGACCCAGTACTTC.